This T cell receptor beta chain was found in a study of blood T cell repertoires in COVID-19. Sequencing used immunoSEQ multiplex PCR; TCRdb keeps in-frame clones, though not all of them. Of about 220,000 clones in the sample, roughly four fifths were seen once. Germline CDR1 is LGHDT and CDR2 is YNNKEL (reference sequence). This CDR3 is 14 amino acids long. Trimming stripped 4 bases from V and 1 base from J, with 10 bases between. This chain connects TRBV3-1 (or the pseudogene TRBV3-2) to TRBJ1-1; D is uncertain. The sequence came from a woman aged 40 to 50 with active or convalescent COVID-19. The specimen was peripheral blood. For the CDR3, the DNA is TGTGCCAGCAGCCCCTCGGCGGGGAACACTGAAGCTTTCTTT. This translates into CASSPSAGNTEAFF.